This T cell receptor beta chain stems from a study of blood T cell repertoires in COVID-19. With 6 bases removed from V and 3 bases from J, the gap between germline ends came to 12 bases. The CDR3 covers 14 residues. CDR1 is LNHDA and CDR2 is SQIVND in the germline V gene (reference sequence). Only in-frame clones appear in the TCRdb table, and some are missing; sequencing was by immunoSEQ multiplex PCR. This table has 250,000 to 350,000 clones, approximately 92% appearing once. The J gene is TRBJ1-5, the V gene TRBV19; D call uncertain. Input material: peripheral blood. This receptor was obtained from a woman in her twenties or thirties with COVID-19, enrolled during active disease. CDR3 protein: CASRGSRVNQPQHF. In DNA form, the CDR3 reads TGTGCCAGTAGAGGTTCGCGGGTCAATCAGCCCCAGCATTTT.